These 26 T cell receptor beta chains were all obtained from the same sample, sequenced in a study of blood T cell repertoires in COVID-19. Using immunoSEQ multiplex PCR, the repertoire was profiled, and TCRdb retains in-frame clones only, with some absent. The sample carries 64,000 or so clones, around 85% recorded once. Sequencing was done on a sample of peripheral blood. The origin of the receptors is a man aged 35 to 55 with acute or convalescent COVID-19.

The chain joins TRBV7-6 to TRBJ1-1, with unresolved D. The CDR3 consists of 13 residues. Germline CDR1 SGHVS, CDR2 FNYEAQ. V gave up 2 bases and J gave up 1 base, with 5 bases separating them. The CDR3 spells CASSLRENTEAFF. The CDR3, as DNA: TGTGCCAGCAGCTTACGGGAGAACACTGAAGCTTTCTTT.

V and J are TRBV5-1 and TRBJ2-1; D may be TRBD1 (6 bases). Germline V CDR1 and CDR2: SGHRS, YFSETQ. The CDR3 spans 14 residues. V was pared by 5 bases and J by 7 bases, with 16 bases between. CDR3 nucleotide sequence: TGCGCCAGCAGTTTTACAGGGACCCGGAATGAGCAGTTCTTC. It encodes CASSFTGTRNEQFF.

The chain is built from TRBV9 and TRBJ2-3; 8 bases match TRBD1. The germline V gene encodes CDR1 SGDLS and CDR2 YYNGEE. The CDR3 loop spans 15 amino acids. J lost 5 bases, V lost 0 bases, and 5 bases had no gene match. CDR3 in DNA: TGTGCCAGCAGCGTAGTGGCAGGGGGCCAAGATACGCAGTATTTT. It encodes CASSVVAGGQDTQYF.

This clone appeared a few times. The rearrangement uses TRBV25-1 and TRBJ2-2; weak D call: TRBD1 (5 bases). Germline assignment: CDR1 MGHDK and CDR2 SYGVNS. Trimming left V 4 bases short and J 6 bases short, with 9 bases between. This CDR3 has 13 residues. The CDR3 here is CASSVIGAGELFF. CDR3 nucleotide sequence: TGTGCCAGCAGTGTCATAGGGGCCGGGGAGCTGTTTTTT.

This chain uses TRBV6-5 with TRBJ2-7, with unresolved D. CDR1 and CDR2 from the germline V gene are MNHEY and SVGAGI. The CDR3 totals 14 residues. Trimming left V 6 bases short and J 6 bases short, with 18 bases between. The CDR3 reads CASSLVDKEGEQYF. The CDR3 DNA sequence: TGTGCCAGCAGCCTCGTCGACAAAGAAGGCGAGCAGTACTTC.

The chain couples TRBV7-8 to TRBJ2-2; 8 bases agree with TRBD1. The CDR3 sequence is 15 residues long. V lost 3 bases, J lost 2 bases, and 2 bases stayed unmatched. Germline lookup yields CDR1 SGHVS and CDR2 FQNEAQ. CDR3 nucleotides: TGTGCCAGCAGCTTGGACAGGGCTAACACCGGGGAGCTGTTTTTT. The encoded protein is CASSLDRANTGELFF.

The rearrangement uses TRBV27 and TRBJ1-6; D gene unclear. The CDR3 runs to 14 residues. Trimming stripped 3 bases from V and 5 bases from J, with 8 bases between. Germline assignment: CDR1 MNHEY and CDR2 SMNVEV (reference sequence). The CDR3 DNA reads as TGTGCCAGCAGTTTCTGGAGGGATAATTCACCCCTCCACTTT. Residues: CASSFWRDNSPLHF.

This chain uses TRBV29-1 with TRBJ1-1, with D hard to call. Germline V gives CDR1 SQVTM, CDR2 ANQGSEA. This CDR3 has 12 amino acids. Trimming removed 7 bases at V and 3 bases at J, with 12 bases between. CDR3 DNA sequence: TGCAGCGCCTCCCAGAGGGACACTGAAGCTTTCTTT. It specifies CSASQRDTEAFF.

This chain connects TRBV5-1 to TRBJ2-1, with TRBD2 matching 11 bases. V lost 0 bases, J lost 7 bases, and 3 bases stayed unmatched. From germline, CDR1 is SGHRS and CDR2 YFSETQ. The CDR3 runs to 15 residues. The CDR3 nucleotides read TGCGCCAGCAGCTTGGTAGCGGGGGGGCGTAATGAGCAGTTCTTC. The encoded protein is CASSLVAGGRNEQFF.

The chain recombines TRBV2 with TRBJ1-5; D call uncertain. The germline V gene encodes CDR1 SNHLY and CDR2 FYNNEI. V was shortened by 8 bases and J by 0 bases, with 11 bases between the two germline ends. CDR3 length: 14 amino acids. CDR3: CASCERVSNQPQHF. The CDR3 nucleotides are TGTGCCAGCTGCGAGAGGGTTAGCAATCAGCCCCAGCATTTT.

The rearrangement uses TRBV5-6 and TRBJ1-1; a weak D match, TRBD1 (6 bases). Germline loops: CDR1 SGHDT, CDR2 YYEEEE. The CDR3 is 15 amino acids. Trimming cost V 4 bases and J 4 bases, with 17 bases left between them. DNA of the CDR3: TGTGCCAGCAGCCCTGAACAGGGTGGGAGCACTGAAGCTTTCTTT. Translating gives CASSPEQGGSTEAFF.

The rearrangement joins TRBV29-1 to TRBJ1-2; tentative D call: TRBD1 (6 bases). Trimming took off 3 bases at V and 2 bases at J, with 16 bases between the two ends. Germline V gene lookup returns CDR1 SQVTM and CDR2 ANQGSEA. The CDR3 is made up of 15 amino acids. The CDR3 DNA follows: TGCAGCGTTGACCTCTACAGGGAGTGGAACTATGGCTACACCTTC. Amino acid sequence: CSVDLYREWNYGYTF.

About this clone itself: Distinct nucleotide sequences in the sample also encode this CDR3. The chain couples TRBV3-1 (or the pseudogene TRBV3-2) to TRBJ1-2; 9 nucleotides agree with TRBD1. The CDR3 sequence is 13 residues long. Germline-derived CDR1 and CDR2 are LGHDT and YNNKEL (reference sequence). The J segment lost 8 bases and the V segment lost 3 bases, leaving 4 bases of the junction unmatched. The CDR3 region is CASSHRTGDGYTF. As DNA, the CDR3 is TGTGCCAGCAGCCATCGGACAGGGGACGGCTACACCTTC.

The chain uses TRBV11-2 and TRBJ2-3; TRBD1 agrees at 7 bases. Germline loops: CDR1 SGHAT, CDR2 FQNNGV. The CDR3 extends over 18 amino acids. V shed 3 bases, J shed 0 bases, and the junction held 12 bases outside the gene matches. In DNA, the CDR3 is TGTGCCAGCAGCTTGGCCAGGGGGACGCCAGCTAGCACAGATACGCAGTATTTT. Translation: CASSLARGTPASTDTQYF.

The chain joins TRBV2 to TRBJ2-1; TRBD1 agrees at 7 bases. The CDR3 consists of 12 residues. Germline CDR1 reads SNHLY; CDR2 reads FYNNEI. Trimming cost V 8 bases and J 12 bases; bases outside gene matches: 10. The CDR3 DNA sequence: TGTGCCAGCGCAAGGGGGCAAGGGGTGCAGTTCTTC. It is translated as CASARGQGVQFF.

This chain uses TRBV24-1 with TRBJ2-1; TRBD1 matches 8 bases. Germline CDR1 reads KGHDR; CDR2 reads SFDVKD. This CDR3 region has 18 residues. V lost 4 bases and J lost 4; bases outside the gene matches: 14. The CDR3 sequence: CATSDPAPRDRQYNEQFF. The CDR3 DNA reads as TGTGCCACCAGTGACCCCGCCCCACGGGACAGGCAATACAATGAGCAGTTCTTC.

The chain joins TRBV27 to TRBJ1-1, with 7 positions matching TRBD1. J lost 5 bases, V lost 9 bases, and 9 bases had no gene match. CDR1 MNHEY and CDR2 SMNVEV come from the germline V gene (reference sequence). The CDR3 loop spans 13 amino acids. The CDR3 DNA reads TGTGCCAGTGGTAGGCGCAGGGGGACTGAAGCTTTCTTT. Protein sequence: CASGRRRGTEAFF.

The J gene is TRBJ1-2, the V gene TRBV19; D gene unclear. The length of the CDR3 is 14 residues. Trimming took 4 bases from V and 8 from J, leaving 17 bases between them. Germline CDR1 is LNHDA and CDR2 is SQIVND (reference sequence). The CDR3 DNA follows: TGTGCCAGTAGTAGTCAGGACGGACTATCCGGCTACACCTTC. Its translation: CASSSQDGLSGYTF.

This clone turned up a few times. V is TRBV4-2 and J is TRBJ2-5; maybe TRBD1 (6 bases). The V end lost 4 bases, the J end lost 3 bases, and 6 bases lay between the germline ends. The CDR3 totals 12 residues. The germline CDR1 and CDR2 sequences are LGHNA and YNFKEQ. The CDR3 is CASSRTEETQYF. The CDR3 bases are TGTGCCAGCAGCCGGACAGAAGAGACCCAGTACTTC.

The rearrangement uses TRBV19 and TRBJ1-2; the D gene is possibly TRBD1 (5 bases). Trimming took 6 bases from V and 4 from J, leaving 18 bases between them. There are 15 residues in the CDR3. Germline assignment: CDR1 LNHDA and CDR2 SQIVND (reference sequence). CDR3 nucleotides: TGTGCCAGTAGAACGGGCTGGGGCCAGCTCTATGGCTACACCTTC. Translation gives CASRTGWGQLYGYTF.

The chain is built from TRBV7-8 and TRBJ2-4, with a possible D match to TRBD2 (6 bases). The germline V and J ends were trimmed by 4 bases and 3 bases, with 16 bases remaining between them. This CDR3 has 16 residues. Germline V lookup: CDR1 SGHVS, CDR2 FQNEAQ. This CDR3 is CASSYLFLGGKNIQYF. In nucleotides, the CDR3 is TGTGCCAGCAGCTACCTTTTCTTGGGAGGCAAAAACATTCAGTACTTC.

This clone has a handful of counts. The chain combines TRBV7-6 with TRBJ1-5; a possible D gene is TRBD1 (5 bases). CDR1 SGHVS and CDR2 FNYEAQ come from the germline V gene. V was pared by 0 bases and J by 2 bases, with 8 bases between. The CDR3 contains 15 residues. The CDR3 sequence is CASSLAPGGNQPQHF. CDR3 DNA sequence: TGTGCCAGCAGCTTAGCGCCGGGGGGCAATCAGCCCCAGCATTTT.

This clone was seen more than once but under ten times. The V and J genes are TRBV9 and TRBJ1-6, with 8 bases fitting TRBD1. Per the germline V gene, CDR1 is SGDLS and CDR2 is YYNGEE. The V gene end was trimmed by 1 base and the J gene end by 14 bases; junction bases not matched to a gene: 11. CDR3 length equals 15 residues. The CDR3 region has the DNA TGTGCCAGCAGCGTACGGACAGGGCAAGGAGGAACCCTCCACTTT. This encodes CASSVRTGQGGTLHF.

The CDR3 bases are TGCGCCAGCAGCTCCGAGCCCAGGATGCAAGAGACCCAGTACTTC. Translation: CASSSEPRMQETQYF. This chain connects TRBV5-1 to TRBJ2-5; D not resolved. The CDR3 spans 15 residues. V lost 3 bases to trimming and J lost 2 bases, with 14 bases between them. Germline CDR1 is SGHRS and CDR2 is YFSETQ. Using reference TRBV5-1 and TRBJ2-5 for the parts outside the CDR3, the full variable domain is KAGVTQTPRYLIKTRGQQVTLSCSPISGHRSVSWYQQTPGQGLQFLFEYFSETQRNKGNFPGRFSGRQFSNSRSEMNVSTLELGDSALYLCASSSEPRMQETQYFGPGTRLLVL.

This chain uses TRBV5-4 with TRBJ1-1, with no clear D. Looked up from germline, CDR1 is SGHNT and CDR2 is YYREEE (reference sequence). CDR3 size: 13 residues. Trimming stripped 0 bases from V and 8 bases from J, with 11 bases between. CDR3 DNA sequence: TGTGCCAGCAGCTTGGGGACTGGACCCGAAGCTTTCTTT. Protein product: CASSLGTGPEAFF. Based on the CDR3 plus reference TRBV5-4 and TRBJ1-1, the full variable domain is ETGVTQSPTHLIKTRGQQVTLRCSSQSGHNTVSWYQQALGQGPQFIFQYYREEENGRGNFPPRFSGLQFPNYSSELNVNALELDDSALYLCASSLGTGPEAFFGQGTRLTVV.

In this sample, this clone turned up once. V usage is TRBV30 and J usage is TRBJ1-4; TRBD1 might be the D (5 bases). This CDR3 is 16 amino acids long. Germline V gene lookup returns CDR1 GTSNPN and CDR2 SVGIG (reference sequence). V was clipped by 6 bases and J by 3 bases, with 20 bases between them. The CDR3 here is CACLHGGYRSNEKLFF. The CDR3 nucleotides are TGTGCCTGTCTACATGGGGGGTATCGGTCTAATGAAAAACTGTTTTTT.